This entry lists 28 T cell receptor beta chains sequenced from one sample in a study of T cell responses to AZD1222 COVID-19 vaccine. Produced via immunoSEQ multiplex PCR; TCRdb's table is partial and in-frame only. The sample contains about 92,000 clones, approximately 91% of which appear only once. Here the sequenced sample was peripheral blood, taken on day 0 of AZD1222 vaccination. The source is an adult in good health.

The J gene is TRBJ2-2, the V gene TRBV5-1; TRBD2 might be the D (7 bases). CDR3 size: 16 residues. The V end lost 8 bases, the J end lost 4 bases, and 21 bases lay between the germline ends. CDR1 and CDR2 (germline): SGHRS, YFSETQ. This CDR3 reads CASRYGGAIGTGELFF. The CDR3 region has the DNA TGCGCCAGTCGCTATGGGGGGGCGATCGGCACCGGGGAGCTGTTTTTT.

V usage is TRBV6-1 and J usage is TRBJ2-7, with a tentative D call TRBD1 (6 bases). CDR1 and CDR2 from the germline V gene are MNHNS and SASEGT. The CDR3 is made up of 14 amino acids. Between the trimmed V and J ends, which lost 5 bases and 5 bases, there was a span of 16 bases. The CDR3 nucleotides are TGTGCCAGCAGTTTACCCGGGACACAAAACGAGCAGTACTTC. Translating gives CASSLPGTQNEQYF.

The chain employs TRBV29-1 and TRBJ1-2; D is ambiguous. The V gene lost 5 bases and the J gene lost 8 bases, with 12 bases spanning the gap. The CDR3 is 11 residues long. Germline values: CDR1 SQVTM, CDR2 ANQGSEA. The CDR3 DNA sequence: TGCAGCGTTCCCTCCTTGGGGGGCTACACCTTC. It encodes CSVPSLGGYTF.

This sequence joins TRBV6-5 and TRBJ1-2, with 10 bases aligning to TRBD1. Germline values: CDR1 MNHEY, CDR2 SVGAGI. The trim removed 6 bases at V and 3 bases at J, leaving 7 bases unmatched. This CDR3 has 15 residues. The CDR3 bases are TGTGCCAGCAGGCCTCCGGGACAGGGGCACTATGGCTACACCTTC. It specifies CASRPPGQGHYGYTF.

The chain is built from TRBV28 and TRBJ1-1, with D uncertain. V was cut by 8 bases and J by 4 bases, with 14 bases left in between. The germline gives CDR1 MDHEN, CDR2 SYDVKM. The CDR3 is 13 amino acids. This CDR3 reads CASVRGFGTEAFF. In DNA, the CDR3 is TGTGCCAGCGTACGGGGATTTGGCACTGAAGCTTTCTTT.

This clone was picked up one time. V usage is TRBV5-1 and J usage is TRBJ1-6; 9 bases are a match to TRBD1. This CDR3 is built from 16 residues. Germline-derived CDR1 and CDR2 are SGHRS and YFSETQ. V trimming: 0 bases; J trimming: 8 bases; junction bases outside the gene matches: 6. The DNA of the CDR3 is TGCGCCAGCAGCTTGGAGGGACAGGGACAAGATTCACCCCTCCACTTT. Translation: CASSLEGQGQDSPLHF.

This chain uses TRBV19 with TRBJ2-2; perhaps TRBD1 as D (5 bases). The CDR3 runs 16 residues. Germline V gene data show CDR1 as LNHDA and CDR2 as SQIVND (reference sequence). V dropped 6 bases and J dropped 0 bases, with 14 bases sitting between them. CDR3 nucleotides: TGTGCCAGTAGGGAATGGGGCAGGGCGAACACCGGGGAGCTGTTTTTT. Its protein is CASREWGRANTGELFF.

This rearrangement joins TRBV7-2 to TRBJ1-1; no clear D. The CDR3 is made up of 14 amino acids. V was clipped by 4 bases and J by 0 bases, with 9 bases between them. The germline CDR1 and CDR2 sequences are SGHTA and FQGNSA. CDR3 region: CASSYGLMNTEAFF. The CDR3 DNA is TGTGCCAGCAGCTACGGACTGATGAACACTGAAGCTTTCTTT.

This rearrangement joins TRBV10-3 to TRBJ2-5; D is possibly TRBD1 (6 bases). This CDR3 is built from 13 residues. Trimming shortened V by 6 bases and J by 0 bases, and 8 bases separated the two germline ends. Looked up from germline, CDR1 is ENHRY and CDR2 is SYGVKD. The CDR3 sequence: CAISRDNQETQYF. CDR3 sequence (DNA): TGTGCCATCAGCCGGGACAACCAAGAGACCCAGTACTTC.

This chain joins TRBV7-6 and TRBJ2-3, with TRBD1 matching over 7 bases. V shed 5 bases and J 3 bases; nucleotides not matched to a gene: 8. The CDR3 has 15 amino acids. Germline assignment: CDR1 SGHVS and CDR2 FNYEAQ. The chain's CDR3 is CASSPRTGPTDTQYF. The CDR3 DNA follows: TGTGCCAGCAGCCCCCGGACAGGACCTACAGATACGCAGTATTTT.

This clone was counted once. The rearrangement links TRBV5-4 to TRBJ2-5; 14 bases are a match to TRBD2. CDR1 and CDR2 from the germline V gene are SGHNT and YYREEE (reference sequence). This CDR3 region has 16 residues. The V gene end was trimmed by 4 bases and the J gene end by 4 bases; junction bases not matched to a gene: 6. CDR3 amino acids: CASSLRLAGGPETQYF. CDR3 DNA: TGTGCCAGCAGCCTCAGACTAGCGGGGGGGCCAGAGACCCAGTACTTC.

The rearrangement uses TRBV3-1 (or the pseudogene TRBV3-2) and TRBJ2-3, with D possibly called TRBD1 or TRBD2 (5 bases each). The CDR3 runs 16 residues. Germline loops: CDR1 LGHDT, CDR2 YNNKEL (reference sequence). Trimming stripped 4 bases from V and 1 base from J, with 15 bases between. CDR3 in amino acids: CASSRSRDQGTDTQYF. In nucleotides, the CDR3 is TGTGCCAGCAGCCGAAGTAGGGACCAAGGCACAGATACGCAGTATTTT.

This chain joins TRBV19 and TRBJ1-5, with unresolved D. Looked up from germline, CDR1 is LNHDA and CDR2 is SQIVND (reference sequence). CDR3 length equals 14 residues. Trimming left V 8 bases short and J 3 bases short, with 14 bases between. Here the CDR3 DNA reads TGTGCCAGTTCTTACTTGCGGATCAATCAGCCCCAGCATTTT. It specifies CASSYLRINQPQHF.

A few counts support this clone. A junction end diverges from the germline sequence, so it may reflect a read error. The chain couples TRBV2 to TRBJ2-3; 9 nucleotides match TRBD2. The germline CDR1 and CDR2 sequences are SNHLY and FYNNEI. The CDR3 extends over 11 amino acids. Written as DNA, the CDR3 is TGTGCCAGCAGCATGCGGGCTAGCGGGGTTTTT. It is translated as CASSMRASGVF.

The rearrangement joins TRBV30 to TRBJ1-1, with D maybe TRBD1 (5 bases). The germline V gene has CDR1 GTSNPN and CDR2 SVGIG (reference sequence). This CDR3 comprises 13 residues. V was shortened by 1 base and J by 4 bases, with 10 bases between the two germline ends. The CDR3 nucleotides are TGTGCCTGGAGTGATCAGGGAGGCACTGAAGCTTTCTTT. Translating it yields CAWSDQGGTEAFF.

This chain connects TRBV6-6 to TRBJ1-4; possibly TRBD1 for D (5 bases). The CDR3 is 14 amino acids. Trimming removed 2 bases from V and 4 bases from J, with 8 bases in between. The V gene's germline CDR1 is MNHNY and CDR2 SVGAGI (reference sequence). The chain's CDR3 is CASSYTGVNEKLFF. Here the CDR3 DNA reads TGTGCCAGCAGTTACACGGGGGTTAATGAAAAACTGTTTTTT.

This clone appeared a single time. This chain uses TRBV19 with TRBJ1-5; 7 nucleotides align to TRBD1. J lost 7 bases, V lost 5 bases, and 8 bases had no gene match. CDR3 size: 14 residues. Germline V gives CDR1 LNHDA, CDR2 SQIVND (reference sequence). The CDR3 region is CASSSDRDTQPQHF. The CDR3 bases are TGTGCCAGTAGTTCAGACAGGGACACCCAGCCCCAGCATTTT.

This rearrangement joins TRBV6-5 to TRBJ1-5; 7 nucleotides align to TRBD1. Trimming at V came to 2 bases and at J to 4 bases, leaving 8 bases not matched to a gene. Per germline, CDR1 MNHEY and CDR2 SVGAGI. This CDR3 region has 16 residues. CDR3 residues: CASSYGPGQANQPQHF. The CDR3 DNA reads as TGTGCCAGCAGTTACGGGCCCGGACAGGCTAATCAGCCCCAGCATTTT.

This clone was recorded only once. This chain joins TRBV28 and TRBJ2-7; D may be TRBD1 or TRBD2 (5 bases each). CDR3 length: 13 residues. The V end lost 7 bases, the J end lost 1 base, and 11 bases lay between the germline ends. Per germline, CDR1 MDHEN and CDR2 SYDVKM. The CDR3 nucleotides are TGTGCCAGCACGAGGGGCATATCCTACGAGCAGTACTTC. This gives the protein CASTRGISYEQYF.

CDR3 in DNA: TGTGCCAGTAGAAAAGGGACTTCGAGGGGCTACGAGCAGTACTTC. As protein: CASRKGTSRGYEQYF. This sequence joins TRBV19 and TRBJ2-7; the D gene is possibly TRBD2 (6 bases). With 6 bases removed from V and 3 bases from J, the gap between germline ends came to 18 bases. The V gene's germline CDR1 is LNHDA and CDR2 SQIVND (reference sequence). The CDR3 runs 15 residues.

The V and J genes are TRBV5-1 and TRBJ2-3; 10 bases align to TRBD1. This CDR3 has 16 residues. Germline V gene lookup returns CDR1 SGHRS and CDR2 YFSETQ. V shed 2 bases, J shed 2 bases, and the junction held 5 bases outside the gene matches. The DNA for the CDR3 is TGCGCCAGCAGCTTTGCGGGACAGGGGAACACAGATACGCAGTATTTT. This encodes CASSFAGQGNTDTQYF.

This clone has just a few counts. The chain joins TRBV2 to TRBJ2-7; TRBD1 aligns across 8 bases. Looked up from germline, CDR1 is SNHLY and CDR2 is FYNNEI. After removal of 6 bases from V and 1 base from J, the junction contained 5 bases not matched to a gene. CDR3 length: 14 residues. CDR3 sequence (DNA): TGTGCCAGCAGGACCGGACAGGGTTCCTACGAGCAGTACTTC. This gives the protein CASRTGQGSYEQYF.

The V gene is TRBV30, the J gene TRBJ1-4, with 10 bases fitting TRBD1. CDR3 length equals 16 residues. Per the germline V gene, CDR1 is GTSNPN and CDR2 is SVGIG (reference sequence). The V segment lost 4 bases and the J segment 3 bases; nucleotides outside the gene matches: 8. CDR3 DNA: TGTGCCTGGATGGGACAGGGGAGGAGGGCTAATGAAAAACTGTTTTTT. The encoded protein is CAWMGQGRRANEKLFF.

Written as DNA, the CDR3 is TGCGCCAGCAGCCTAACAAGGACAGGAGCCTACGAGCAGTACTTC. Translation gives CASSLTRTGAYEQYF. J is TRBJ2-7 and V is TRBV4-3; 7 bases fit TRBD1. The CDR3 is made up of 15 amino acids. J lost 2 bases, V lost 4 bases, and 8 bases had no gene match. Germline CDR1 reads LGHNA; CDR2 reads YSLEER.

As DNA, the CDR3 is TGTGCCAGCTACGGGACAGCTAATGAAAAACTGTTTTTT. This gives the protein CASYGTANEKLFF. The chain carries TRBV12-3 or TRBV12-4 and TRBJ1-4; TRBD1 agrees at 7 bases. V was pared by 8 bases and J by 3 bases, with 3 bases of the junction left unmatched. The CDR3 spans 13 residues.

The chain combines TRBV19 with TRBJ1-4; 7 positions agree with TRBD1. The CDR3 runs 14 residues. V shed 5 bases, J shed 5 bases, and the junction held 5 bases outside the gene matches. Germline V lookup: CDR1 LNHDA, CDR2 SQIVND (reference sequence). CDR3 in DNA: TGTGCCAGTAGTCCAGGGACAGTCAATGAAAAACTGTTTTTT. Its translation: CASSPGTVNEKLFF.

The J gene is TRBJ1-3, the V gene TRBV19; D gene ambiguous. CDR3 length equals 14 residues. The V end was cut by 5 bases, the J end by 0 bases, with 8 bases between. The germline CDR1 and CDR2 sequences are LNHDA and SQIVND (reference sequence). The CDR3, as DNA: TGTGCCAGTAGTGTGACGAGCTCTGGAAACACCATATATTTT. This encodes CASSVTSSGNTIYF.

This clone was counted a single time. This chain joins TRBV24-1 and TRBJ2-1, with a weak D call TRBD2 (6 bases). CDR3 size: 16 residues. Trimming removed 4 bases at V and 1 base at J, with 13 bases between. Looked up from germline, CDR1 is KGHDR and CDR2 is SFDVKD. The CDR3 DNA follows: TGTGCCACCAGTGACGCCGGGACTGGATCCTACAATGAGCAGTTCTTC. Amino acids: CATSDAGTGSYNEQFF.